This T cell receptor (beta chain) was profiled in a study of chemoradiotherapy in HPV16-positive cancers (dated by TCRdb to 2022 to 2024). Describing the broader study: Using functional T-cell assays on cells from a couple of HPV16-positive patients, the researchers defined candidate HPV-specific T-cell clones and common TCR motifs. Whether T-cell immunity against the HPV oncoproteins E6 and E7 changes during chemoradiotherapy and whether survival is affected by this immunity were examined in the study. TCR repertoires from over 75 patients with HPV-related cancers were then used to track the candidate HPV-specific TCRs and motifs.

Repertoires were sampled repeatedly over the course of chemoradiotherapy so that clonal expansion in the tumor microenvironment could be followed. Remarks on this clone: Its recognized antigen is unknown. Qualities for individual bases were not recorded, and no much larger clone is one base off.

The library came from the immunoSEQ multiplex PCR assay. The immuneACCESS repertoire file appears here via TCRdb, limited to in-frame rearrangements. These files lack a portion of the clones; in checked studies, under half of the deficit traces to unresolved V genes, and the cause of the others is not known. This sample holds about 1,600 clones; around 86% were observed only once. Under 15% of the sample is in the top ten clones. What the study reported, not specific to this receptor: In HPV16-positive patients, expansion of HPV-responsive T cells during chemoradiotherapy was associated with improved recurrence-free survival. The functional definition of HPV-specific T cells came from only two HPV16-positive patients, and the survival association was reported for HPV16-positive patients. Expansion of candidate HPV-specific clones and E7-related TCR motifs was observed in the tumor microenvironment during treatment, whereas no such expansion was observed for non-HPV-specific T cells.

The CDR3 covers 15 residues, taking in both the cysteine and the phenylalanine. Of the read, only the CDR3 DNA is kept; its 45 bases are in frame from base 1. Recombination linked TRBV21-1 to TRBJ2-5; the listed D gene, TRBD1, was not tested against the DNA. TRBV21-1 is flagged as a pseudogene. The material was tumor tissue, obtained from a patient who underwent chemoradiotherapy. The TCR comes from a human donor with HPV-associated anogenital cancer. In nucleotides, the sequence is TGTGCCAGCAGCAAAGGGACTGACAGGCAAGAGACCCAGTACTTC. Its translation reads: CASSKGTDRQETQYF.